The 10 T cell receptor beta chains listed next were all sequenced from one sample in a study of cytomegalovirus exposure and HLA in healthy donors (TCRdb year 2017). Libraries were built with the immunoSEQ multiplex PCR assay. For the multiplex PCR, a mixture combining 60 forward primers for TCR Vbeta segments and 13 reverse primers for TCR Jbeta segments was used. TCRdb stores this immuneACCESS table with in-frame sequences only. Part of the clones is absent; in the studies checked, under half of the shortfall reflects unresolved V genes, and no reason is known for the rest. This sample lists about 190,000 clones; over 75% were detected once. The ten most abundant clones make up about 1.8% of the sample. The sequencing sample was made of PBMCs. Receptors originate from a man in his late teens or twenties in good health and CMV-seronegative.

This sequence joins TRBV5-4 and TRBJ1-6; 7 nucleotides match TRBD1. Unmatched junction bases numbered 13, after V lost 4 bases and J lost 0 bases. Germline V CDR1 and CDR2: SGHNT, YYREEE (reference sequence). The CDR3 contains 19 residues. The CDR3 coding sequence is TGTGCCAGCAGCCGAAGGGGCAGGGGGTTTGACTCCTATAATTCACCCCTCCACTTT. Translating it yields CASSRRGRGFDSYNSPLHF. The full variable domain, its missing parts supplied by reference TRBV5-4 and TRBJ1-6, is ETGVTQSPTHLIKTRGQQVTLRCSSQSGHNTVSWYQQALGQGPQFIFQYYREEENGRGNFPPRFSGLQFPNYSSELNVNALELDDSALYLCASSRRGRGFDSYNSPLHFGNGTRLTVT.

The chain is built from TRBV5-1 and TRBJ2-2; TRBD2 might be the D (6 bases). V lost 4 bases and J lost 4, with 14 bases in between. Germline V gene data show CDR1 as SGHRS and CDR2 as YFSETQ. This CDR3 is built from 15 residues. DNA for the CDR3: TGCGCCAGCAGCACGGGGGAGACGGGCACCGGGGAGCTGTTTTTT. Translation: CASSTGETGTGELFF.

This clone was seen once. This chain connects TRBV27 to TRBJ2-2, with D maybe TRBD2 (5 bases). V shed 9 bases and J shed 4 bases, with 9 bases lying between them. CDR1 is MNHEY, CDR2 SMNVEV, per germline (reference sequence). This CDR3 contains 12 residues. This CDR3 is CASKGSTGELFF. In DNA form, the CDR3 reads TGTGCCAGTAAAGGGAGCACCGGGGAGCTGTTTTTT.

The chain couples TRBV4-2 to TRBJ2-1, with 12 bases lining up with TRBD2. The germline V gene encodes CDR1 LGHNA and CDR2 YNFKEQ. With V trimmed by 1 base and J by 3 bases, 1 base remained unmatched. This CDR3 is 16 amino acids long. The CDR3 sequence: CASSQGLAGDYNEQFF. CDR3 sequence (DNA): TGTGCCAGCAGCCAAGGACTAGCGGGAGACTACAATGAGCAGTTCTTC.

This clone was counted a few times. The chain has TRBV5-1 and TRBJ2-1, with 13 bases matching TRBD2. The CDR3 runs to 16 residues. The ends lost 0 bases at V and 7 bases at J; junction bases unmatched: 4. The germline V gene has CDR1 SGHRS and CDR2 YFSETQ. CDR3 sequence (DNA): TGCGCCAGCAGCTTGGCCACGGGACTAGCGGGGAATGAGCAGTTCTTC. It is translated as CASSLATGLAGNEQFF.

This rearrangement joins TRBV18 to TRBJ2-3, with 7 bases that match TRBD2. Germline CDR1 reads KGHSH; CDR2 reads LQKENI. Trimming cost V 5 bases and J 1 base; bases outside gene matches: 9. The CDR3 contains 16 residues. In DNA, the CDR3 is TGTGCCAGCTCAACCCTAGCGGCGGGGGGCACAGATACGCAGTATTTT. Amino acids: CASSTLAAGGTDTQYF. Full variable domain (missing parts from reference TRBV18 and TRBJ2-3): NAGVMQNPRHLVRRRGQEARLRCSPMKGHSHVYWYRQLPEEGLKFMVYLQKENIIDESGMPKERFSAEFPKEGPSILRIQQVVRGDSAAYFCASSTLAAGGTDTQYFGPGTRLTVL.

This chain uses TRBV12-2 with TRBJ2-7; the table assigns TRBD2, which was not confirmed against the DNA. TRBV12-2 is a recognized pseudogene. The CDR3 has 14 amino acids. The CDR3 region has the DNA TGTGCAAGTCGATCACCAACGGGGGGGTACGAGCAGTACTTC. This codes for CASRSPTGGYEQYF.

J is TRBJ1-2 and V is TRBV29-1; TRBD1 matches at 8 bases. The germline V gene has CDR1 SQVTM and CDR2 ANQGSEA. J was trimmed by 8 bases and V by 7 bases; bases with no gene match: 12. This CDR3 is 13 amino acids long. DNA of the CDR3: TGCAGCGCGGGACAGGTTTATTCCGAGGGCTACACCTTC. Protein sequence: CSAGQVYSEGYTF.

In DNA, the CDR3 is TGTGCCAGCAGCTTGCCCGCAGGGGTCTCTGGGGCCAACGTCCTGACTTTC. It codes for CASSLPAGVSGANVLTF. The chain uses TRBV5-6 and TRBJ2-6; D might be TRBD1 (6 bases). The germline V and J ends were trimmed by 1 base and 0 bases, with 11 bases remaining between them. This CDR3 spans 17 amino acids. Germline CDR1 is SGHDT and CDR2 is YYEEEE. Together with reference TRBV5-6 and TRBJ2-6, the CDR3 gives the full variable domain: DAGVTQSPTHLIKTRGQQVTLRCSPKSGHDTVSWYQQALGQGPQFIFQYYEEEERQRGNFPDRFSGHQFPNYSSELNVNALLLGDSALYLCASSLPAGVSGANVLTFGAGSRLTVL.

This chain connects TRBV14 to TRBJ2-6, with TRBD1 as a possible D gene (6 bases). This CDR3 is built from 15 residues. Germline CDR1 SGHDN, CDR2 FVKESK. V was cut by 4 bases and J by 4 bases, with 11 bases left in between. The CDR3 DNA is TGTGCCAGCAGCCCAGGGGCATCCGGGGCCAACGTCCTGACTTTC. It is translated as CASSPGASGANVLTF. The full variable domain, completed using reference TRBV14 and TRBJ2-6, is EAGVTQFPSHSVIEKGQTVTLRCDPISGHDNLYWYRRVMGKEIKFLLHFVKESKQDESGMPNNRFLAERTGGTYSTLKVQPAELEDSGVYFCASSPGASGANVLTFGAGSRLTVL.